One and the same sample provided the 3 T cell receptor beta chains below, sequenced in a study of T cell responses to AZD1222 COVID-19 vaccine listed by TCRdb under 2021. This sample's time point label indicates: baseline before first vaccination. The receptor library was made with the immunoSEQ multiplex PCR assay. As stored in TCRdb, this immuneACCESS dataset retains in-frame rearrangements with V and J assigned. A fraction of the clones does not appear; measured against another copy, unresolved V genes explain less than half of the discrepancy, and the remainder lacks a known reason. The table for this sample lists about 130,000 clones; around 87% of them were counted only once. The ten largest clonotypes hold around 9.3% of the sample. This sample comprised peripheral blood, obtained on day 0 of AZD1222 vaccination. All receptors derive from an adult in good health.

V usage is TRBV6-2 or TRBV6-3 and J usage is TRBJ2-7, with 8 bases that match TRBD2. This CDR3 has 17 amino acids. With V trimmed by 0 bases and J by 1 base, 8 bases remained unmatched. The germline V gene encodes CDR1 MNHEY and CDR2 SVGEGT. The CDR3 DNA is TGTGCCAGCAGTTACTCTCCAACTAGCGGTGTTTCCTACGAGCAGTACTTC. As protein: CASSYSPTSGVSYEQYF.

The chain combines TRBV4-1 with TRBJ1-1, with unresolved D. Germline lookup yields CDR1 MGHRA and CDR2 YSYEKL. There are 16 residues in the CDR3. Trimming stripped 4 bases from V and 7 bases from J, with 22 bases between. The DNA for the CDR3 is TGCGCCAGCAGCCCCCCTTTTGGCAGCTCTACCCTTGAAGCTTTCTTT. This encodes CASSPPFGSSTLEAFF.

The rearrangement joins TRBV5-1 to TRBJ1-6; D ambiguous. V was trimmed by 4 bases and J by 0 bases, leaving 14 bases between them. CDR1 SGHRS and CDR2 YFSETQ come from the germline V gene. This CDR3 comprises 17 residues. CDR3 DNA: TGCGCCAGCAGCCCCGACCCCCAGAGCTCCTATAATTCACCCCTCCACTTT. It specifies CASSPDPQSSYNSPLHF.